This is a list of T cell receptor beta chains from one sample in a study of molecular identifiers for immune sequencing clone quantification. One entry per CDR3 protein, called by TCRdb with MiXCR from the PCR reads. The sample has about 640,000 distinct CDR3 sequences, approximately 20% seen once. Sequencing used naive CD8+ T cells from blood, with Jurkat cell RNA spiked in. The source is a human donor in good health. Some libraries in this study had Jurkat cell RNA spiked in. Both conserved end residues are part of each CDR3. D genes are given only for firm matches. Clone size is not always given. Where it is, it says once, few, many or a class for expanded clones.

d_gene: TRBD2; abundance: many; j_gene: TRBJ2-3; v_gene: TRBV7-9; CDR3aa: CASSRTGTSGAPDTQYF; CDR3nt: TGTGCCAGCAGCCGAACCGGGACTAGCGGGGCCCCAGATACGCAGTATTTT
d_gene: -; abundance: many; j_gene: TRBJ2-5; v_gene: TRBV6-6; CDR3aa: CASRAPSRQAETQYF; CDR3nt: TGTGCCAGCAGGGCCCCGAGCCGTCAAGCAGAGACCCAGTACTTC
d_gene: TRBD1; abundance: -; j_gene: TRBJ2-7; v_gene: TRBV30; CDR3aa: CAWSVGTGGCEQYF; CDR3nt: TGTGCCTGGAGTGTGGGGACAGGGGGCTGCGAGCAGTACTTC
d_gene: TRBD1; abundance: -; j_gene: TRBJ1-1; v_gene: TRBV4-1; CDR3aa: CASSHAGTVNTEAFF; CDR3nt: TGCGCCAGCAGCCATGCCGGGACAGTGAACACTGAAGCTTTCTTT
d_gene: -; abundance: many; j_gene: TRBJ1-3; v_gene: TRBV4-3; CDR3aa: CASSQDRSSGNTIYF; CDR3nt: TGCGCCAGCAGCCAAGATCGGAGCTCTGGAAACACCATATATTTT
d_gene: TRBD1; abundance: many; j_gene: TRBJ2-5; v_gene: TRBV5-5; CDR3aa: CASSLDFGQGIQETQYF; CDR3nt: TGTGCCAGCAGCTTGGATTTCGGACAGGGGATCCAAGAGACCCAGTACTTC
d_gene: -; abundance: many; j_gene: TRBJ1-5; v_gene: TRBV28; CDR3aa: CASSSYVGNQPQHF; CDR3nt: TGTGCCAGCAGTTCCTATGTCGGAAATCAGCCCCAGCATTTT
d_gene: TRBD2; abundance: many; j_gene: TRBJ2-1; v_gene: TRBV12-3/TRBV12-4; CDR3aa: CASSNIAGSANEQFF; CDR3nt: TGTGCCAGCAGCAATATAGCGGGAAGCGCGAATGAGCAGTTCTTC
d_gene: TRBD1; abundance: few; j_gene: TRBJ1-2; v_gene: TRBV19; CDR3aa: CASSIHSDEPPTGRTAYGYTF; CDR3nt: TGTGCCAGTAGTATTCATTCCGACGAACCTCCGACAGGGCGAACAGCCTATGGCTACACCTTC
d_gene: -; abundance: many; j_gene: TRBJ1-5; v_gene: TRBV9; CDR3aa: CASSASPIGYSNQPQHF; CDR3nt: TGTGCCAGCAGCGCCAGTCCGATCGGGTATAGCAATCAGCCCCAGCATTTT
d_gene: -; abundance: many; j_gene: TRBJ2-3; v_gene: TRBV7-9; CDR3aa: CASSPPLALRGDTQYF; CDR3nt: TGTGCCAGCAGCCCCCCCCTAGCGTTGAGGGGAGATACGCAGTATTTT